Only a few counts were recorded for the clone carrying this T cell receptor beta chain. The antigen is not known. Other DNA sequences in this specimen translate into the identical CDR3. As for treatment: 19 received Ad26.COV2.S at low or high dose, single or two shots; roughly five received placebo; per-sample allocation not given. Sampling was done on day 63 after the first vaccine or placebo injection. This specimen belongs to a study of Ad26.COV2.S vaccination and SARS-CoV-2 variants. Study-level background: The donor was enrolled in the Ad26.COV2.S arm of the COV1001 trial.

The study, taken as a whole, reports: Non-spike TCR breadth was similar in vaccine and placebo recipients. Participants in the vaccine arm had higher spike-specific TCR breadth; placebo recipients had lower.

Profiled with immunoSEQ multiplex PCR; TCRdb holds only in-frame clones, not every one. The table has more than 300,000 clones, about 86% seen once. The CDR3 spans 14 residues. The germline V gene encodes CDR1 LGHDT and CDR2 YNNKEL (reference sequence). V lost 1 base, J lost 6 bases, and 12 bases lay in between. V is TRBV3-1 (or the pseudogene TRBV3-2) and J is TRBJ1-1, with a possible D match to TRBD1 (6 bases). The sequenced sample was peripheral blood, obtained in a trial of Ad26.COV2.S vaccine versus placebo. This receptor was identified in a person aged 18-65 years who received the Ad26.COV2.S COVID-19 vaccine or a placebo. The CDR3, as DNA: TGTGCCAGCAGCCAAGTGAAGGGGGGGGCTGAAGCTTTCTTT. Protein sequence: CASSQVKGGAEAFF.